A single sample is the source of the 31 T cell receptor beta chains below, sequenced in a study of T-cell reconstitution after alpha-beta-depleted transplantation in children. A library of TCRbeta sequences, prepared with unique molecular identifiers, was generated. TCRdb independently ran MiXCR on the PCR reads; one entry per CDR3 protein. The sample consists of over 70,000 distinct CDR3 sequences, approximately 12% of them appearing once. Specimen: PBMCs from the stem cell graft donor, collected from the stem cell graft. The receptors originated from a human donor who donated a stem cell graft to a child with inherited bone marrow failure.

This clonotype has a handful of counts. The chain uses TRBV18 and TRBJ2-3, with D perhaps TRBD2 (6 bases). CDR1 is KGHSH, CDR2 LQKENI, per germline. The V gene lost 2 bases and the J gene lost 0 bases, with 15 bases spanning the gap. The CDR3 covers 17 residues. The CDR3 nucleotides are TGTGCCAGCTCACCAGAGTTGCGGGACCGCAGCACAGATACGCAGTATTTT. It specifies CASSPELRDRSTDTQYF.

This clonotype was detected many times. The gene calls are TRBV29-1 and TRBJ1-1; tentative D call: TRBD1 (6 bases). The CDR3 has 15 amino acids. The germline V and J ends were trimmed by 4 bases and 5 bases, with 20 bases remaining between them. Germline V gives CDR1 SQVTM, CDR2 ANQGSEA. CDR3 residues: CSVVPLQGMITEAFF. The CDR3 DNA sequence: TGCAGCGTTGTGCCGCTACAGGGCATGATAACTGAAGCTTTCTTT.

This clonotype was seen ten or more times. DNA for the CDR3: TGTGCCACCAAATTTTCCCCCGAGGGGACTGAAGCTTTCTTT. It specifies CATKFSPEGTEAFF. This chain connects TRBV27 to TRBJ1-1; D might be TRBD1 (5 bases). Per the germline V gene, CDR1 is MNHEY and CDR2 is SMNVEV (reference sequence). V lost 10 bases and J lost 5, with 20 bases in between. The CDR3 spans 14 residues.

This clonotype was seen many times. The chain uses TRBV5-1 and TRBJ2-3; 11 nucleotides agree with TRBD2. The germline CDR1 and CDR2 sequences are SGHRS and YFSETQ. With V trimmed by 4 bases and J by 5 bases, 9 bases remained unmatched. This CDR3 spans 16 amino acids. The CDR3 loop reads CASSPSLAGGGDTQYF. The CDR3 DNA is TGCGCCAGCAGCCCGAGTCTAGCGGGAGGCGGAGATACGCAGTATTTT.

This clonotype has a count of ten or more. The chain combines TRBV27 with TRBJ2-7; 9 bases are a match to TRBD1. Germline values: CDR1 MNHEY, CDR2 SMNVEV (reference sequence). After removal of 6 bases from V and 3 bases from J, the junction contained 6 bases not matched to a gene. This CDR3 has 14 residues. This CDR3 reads CASSLTGGSYEQYF. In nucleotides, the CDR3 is TGTGCCAGCAGCCTGACAGGGGGTAGCTACGAGCAGTACTTC.

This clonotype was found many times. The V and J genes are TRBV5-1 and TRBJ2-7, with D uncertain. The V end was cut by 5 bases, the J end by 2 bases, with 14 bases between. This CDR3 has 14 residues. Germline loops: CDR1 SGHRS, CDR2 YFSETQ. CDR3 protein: CASSVVVGTYEQYF. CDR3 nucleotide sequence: TGCGCCAGCAGTGTTGTGGTGGGGACCTACGAGCAGTACTTC.

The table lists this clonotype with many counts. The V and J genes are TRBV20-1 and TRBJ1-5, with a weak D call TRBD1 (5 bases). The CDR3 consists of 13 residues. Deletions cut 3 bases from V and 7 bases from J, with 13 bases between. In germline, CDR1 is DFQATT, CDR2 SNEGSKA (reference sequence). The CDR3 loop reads CSASGGSGQPQHF. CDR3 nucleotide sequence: TGCAGTGCTAGTGGGGGTTCTGGGCAGCCCCAGCATTTT.

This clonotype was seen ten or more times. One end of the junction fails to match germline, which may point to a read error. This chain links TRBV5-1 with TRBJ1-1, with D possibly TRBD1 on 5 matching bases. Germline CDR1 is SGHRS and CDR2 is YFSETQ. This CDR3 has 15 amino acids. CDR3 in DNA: TGCTCCAGCAGCTTGTTTGCAGGGTCGGGAACTGAAGCTTTCTTT. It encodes CSSSLFAGSGTEAFF.

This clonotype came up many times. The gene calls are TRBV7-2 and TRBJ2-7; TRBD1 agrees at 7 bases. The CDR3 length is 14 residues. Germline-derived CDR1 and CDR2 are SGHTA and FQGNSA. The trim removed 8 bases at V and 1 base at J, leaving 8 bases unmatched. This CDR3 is CASGTQGSSYEQYF. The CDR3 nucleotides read TGTGCCAGCGGGACACAGGGGTCATCCTACGAGCAGTACTTC.

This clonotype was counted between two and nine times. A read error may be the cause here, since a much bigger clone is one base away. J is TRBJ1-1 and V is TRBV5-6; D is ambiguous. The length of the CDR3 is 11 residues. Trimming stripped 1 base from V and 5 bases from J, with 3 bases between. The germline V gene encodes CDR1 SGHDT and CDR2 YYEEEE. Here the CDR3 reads CASSLRTEAFF. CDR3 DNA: TGTGCCAGCAGCTTGAGGACTGAAGCTTTCTTT.

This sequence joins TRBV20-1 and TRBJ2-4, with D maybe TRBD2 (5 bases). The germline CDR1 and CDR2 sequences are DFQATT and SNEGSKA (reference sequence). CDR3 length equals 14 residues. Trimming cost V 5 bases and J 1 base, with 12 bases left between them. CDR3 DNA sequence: TGCAGTGCTCCCGCTAGCTCGGCCAAAAACATTCAGTACTTC. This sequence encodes CSAPASSAKNIQYF.

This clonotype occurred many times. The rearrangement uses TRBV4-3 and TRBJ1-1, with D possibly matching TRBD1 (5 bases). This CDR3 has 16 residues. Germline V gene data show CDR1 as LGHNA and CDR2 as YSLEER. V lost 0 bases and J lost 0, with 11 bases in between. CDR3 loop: CASSQDLSTVNTEAFF. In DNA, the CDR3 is TGCGCCAGCAGCCAAGATCTCTCGACAGTGAACACTGAAGCTTTCTTT.

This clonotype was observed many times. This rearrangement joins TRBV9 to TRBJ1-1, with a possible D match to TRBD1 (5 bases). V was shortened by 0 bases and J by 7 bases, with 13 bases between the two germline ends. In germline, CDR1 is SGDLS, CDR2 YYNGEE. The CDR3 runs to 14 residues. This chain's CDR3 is CASSVASGSLEAFF. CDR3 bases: TGTGCCAGCAGCGTAGCATCAGGGAGTCTTGAAGCTTTCTTT.

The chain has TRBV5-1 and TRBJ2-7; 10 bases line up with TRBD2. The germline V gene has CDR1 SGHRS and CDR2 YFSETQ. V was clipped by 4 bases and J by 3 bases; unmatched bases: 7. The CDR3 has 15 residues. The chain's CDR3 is CASSTGLADVYEQYF. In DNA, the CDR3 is TGCGCCAGCAGCACCGGACTAGCGGACGTCTACGAGCAGTACTTC.

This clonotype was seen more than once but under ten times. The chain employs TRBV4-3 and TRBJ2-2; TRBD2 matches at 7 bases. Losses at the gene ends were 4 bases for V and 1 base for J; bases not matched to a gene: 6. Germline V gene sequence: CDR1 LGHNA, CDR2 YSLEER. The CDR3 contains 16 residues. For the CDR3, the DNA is TGCGCCAGCAGCCCCTACGGGGGGTTGAACACCGGGGAGCTGTTTTTT. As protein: CASSPYGGLNTGELFF.

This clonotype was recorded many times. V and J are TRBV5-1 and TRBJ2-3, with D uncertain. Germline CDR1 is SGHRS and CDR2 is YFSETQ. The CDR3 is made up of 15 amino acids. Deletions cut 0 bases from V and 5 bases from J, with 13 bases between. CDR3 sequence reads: CASSLARLTIDTQYF. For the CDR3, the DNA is TGCGCCAGCAGCTTGGCCCGCCTCACGATAGATACGCAGTATTTT. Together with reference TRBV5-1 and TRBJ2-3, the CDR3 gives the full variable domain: KAGVTQTPRYLIKTRGQQVTLSCSPISGHRSVSWYQQTPGQGLQFLFEYFSETQRNKGNFPGRFSGRQFSNSRSEMNVSTLELGDSALYLCASSLARLTIDTQYFGPGTRLTVL.

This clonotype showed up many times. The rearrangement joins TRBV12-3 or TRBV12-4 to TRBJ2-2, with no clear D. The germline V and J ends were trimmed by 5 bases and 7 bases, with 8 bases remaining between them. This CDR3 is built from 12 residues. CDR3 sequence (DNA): TGTGCCAGCAGTAACGGTGACGGGGAGCTGTTTTTT. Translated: CASSNGDGELFF.

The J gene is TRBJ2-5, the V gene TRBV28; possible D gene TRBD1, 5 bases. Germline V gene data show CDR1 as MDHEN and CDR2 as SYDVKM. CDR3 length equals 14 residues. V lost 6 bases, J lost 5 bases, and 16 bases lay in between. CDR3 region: CASRATARRETQYF. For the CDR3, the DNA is TGTGCCAGCAGGGCGACAGCCCGACGGGAGACCCAGTACTTC.

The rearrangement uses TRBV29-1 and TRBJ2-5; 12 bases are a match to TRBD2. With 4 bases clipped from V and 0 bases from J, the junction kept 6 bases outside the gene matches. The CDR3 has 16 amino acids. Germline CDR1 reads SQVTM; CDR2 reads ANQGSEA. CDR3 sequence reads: CSVGGGLAGHQETQYF. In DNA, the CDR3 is TGCAGCGTTGGCGGGGGACTAGCGGGCCACCAAGAGACCCAGTACTTC. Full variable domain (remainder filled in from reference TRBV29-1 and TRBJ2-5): SAVISQKPSRDICQRGTSLTIQCQVDSQVTMMFWYRQQPGQSLTLIATANQGSEATYESGFVIDKFPISRPNLTFSTLTVSNMSPEDSSIYLCSVGGGLAGHQETQYFGPGTRLLVL.

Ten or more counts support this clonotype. The CDR3 bases are TGTGCCAGCAGCTCTAGGGCGGGAAACGAAGCTTTCTTT. Its protein is CASSSRAGNEAFF. The V and J genes are TRBV7-2 and TRBJ1-1; D is unclear. The CDR3 has 13 amino acids. V lost 4 bases and J 8 bases, leaving 14 bases between the germline ends. Germline CDR1 reads SGHTA; CDR2 reads FQGNSA.

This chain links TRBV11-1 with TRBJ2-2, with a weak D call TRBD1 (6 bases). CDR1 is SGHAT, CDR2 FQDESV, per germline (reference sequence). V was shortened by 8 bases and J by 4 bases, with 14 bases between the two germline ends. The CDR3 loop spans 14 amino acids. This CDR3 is CASWEGGVTGELFF. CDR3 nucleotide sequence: TGTGCCAGCTGGGAAGGGGGAGTCACCGGGGAGCTGTTTTTT.

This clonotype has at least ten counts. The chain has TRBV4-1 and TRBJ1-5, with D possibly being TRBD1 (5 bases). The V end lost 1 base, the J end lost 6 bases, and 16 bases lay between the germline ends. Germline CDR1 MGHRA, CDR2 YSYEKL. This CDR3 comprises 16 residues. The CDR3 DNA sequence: TGCGCCAGCAGCCAAGCCCAGTCAAGGGGCCCTCAGCCCCAGCATTTT. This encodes CASSQAQSRGPQPQHF.

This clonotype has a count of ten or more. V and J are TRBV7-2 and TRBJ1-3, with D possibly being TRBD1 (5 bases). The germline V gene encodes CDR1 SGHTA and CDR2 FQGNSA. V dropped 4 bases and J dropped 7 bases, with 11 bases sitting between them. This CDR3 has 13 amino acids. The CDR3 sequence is CASSSTAWNTIYF. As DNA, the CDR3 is TGTGCCAGCAGCTCGACAGCTTGGAACACCATATATTTT.

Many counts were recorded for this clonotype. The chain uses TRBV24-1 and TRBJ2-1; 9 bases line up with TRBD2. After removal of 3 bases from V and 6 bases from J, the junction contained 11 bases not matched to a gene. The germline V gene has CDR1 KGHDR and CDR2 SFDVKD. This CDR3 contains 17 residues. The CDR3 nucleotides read TGTGCCACCAGTGATATCTCCGGGACTAGCCCGATCAATGAGCAGTTCTTC. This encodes CATSDISGTSPINEQFF.

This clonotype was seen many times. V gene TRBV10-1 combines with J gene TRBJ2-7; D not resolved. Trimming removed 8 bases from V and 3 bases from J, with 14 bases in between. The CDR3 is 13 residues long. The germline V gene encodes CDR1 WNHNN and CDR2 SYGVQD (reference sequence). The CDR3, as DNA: TGCGCCAGCCCTCGCCAGGACGGCTACGAGCAGTACTTC. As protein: CASPRQDGYEQYF.

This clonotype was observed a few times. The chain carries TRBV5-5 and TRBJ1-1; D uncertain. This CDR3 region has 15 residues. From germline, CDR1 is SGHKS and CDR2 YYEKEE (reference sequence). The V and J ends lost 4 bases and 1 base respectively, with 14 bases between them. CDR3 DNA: TGTGCCAGCAGCCTACTCGGACTTAGGAACACTGAAGCTTTCTTT. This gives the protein CASSLLGLRNTEAFF.

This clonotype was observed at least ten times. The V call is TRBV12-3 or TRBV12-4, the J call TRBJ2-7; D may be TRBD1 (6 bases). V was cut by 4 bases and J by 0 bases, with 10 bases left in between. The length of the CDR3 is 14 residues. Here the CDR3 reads CASSWFRGSYEQYF. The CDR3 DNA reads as TGTGCCAGCAGTTGGTTCAGGGGCTCCTACGAGCAGTACTTC.

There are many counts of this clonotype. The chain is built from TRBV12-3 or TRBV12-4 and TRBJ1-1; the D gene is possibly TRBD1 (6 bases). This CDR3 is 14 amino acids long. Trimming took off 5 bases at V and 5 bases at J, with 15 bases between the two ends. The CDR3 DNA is TGTGCCAGCAGTCAGGGGACTGATTGGACTGAAGCTTTCTTT. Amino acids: CASSQGTDWTEAFF.

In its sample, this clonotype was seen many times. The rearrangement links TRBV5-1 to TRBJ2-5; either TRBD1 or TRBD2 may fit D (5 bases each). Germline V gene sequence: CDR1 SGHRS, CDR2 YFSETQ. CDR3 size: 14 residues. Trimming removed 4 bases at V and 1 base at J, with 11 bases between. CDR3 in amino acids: CASSGGPPQETQYF. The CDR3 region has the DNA TGCGCCAGCAGCGGGGGACCGCCCCAAGAGACCCAGTACTTC.

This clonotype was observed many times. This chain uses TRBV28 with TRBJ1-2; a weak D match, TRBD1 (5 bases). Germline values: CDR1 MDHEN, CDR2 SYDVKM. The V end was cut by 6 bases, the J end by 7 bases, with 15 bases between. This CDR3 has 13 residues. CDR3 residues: CASSPAGEFGYTF. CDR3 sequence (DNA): TGTGCCAGCAGCCCCGCGGGGGAATTTGGCTACACCTTC.

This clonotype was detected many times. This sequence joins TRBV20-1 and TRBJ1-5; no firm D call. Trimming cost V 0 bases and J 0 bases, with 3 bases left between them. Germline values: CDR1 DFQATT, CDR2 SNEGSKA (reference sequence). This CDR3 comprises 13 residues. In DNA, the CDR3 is TGCAGTGCTAGAGAGGATAGCAATCAGCCCCAGCATTTT. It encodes CSAREDSNQPQHF.